Below, 9 T cell receptor beta chains from the same sample are listed, as sequenced in a study of OX40 agonist ivuxolimab in advanced cancers. Method: immunoSEQ multiplex PCR; TCRdb's copy keeps in-frame clones and lacks some. This table has approximately 96,000 clones, less than 95% appearing once. Sequencing used CD4+ or CD8+ T cells sorted from blood, obtained in a trial of the OX40 agonist ivuxolimab. The receptors were sampled from an adult with an advanced solid tumor such as melanoma, head and neck, liver or kidney cancer.

This chain links TRBV28 with TRBJ2-4; 10 positions agree with TRBD1. The junction had 5 bases not matched to a gene; V was cut back by 9 bases and J by 0 bases. CDR3 length: 15 residues. The germline gives CDR1 MDHEN, CDR2 SYDVKM. The CDR3 DNA follows: TGTGCCAGAGAAGACAGGGGGCGAGCCAAAAACATTCAGTACTTC. It yields the protein CAREDRGRAKNIQYF.

V is TRBV11-1 and J is TRBJ2-2; possible D gene TRBD2, 7 bases. Germline V CDR1 and CDR2: SGHAT, FQDESV (reference sequence). Trimming removed 5 bases at V and 1 base at J, with 20 bases between. This CDR3 is built from 18 residues. CDR3 in DNA: TGTGCCAGCAGCCCGAGGGCGGGGGCGGGAGAGAACACCGGGGAGCTGTTTTTT. The encoded protein is CASSPRAGAGENTGELFF.

This chain connects TRBV9 to TRBJ2-2, with a tentative D call TRBD1 (5 bases). The V and J ends lost 4 bases and 6 bases respectively, with 16 bases between them. Germline V gene data show CDR1 as SGDLS and CDR2 as YYNGEE. The CDR3 loop spans 15 amino acids. The CDR3 here is CASSPFDRWSGELFF. The CDR3 DNA sequence: TGTGCCAGCAGCCCCTTTGACAGATGGTCCGGGGAGCTGTTTTTT.

The table lists this clone with a few counts. J is TRBJ2-2 and V is TRBV5-6; possible D gene TRBD1, 6 bases. Germline values: CDR1 SGHDT, CDR2 YYEEEE. The CDR3 contains 17 residues. V was pared by 0 bases and J by 5 bases, with 17 bases between. Here the CDR3 DNA reads TGTGCCAGCAGCTTGGCCTTCAGGGGACGGAGGACCGGGGAGCTGTTTTTT. Its translation: CASSLAFRGRRTGELFF.

This clone occurred once. The chain is built from TRBV7-9 and TRBJ1-3; D uncertain. Germline lookup yields CDR1 SEHNR and CDR2 FQNEAQ (reference sequence). Trimming took off 5 bases at V and 4 bases at J, with 6 bases between the two ends. The CDR3 runs 12 residues. The CDR3 protein is CASSPTGNTIYF. DNA for the CDR3: TGTGCCAGCAGCCCGACCGGAAACACCATATATTTT.

V is TRBV19 and J is TRBJ1-5, with D unresolved. This CDR3 is 13 amino acids long. V lost 7 bases and J 5 bases, leaving 12 bases between the germline ends. CDR1 and CDR2 (germline): LNHDA, SQIVND (reference sequence). CDR3 residues: CASTTGLYQPQHF. The CDR3 bases are TGTGCCAGTACTACCGGGTTATATCAGCCCCAGCATTTT.

This clone showed up just once. J is TRBJ2-3 and V is TRBV11-3, with 7 bases lining up with TRBD1. CDR1 is SGHNT and CDR2 is YENEEA in the germline V gene. The CDR3 has 17 amino acids. V lost 4 bases to trimming and J lost 5 bases; unmatched junction nucleotides: 15. The CDR3 here is CASSSTRQGPLEDTQYF. CDR3 DNA: TGTGCCAGCAGCTCAACCCGACAGGGCCCCTTGGAAGATACGCAGTATTTT.

This clone was observed a single time. This rearrangement joins TRBV18 to TRBJ2-1, with 12 bases aligning to TRBD2. Germline CDR1 is KGHSH and CDR2 is LQKENI. The V segment lost 4 bases and the J segment 2 bases; nucleotides outside the gene matches: 6. The CDR3 has 17 amino acids. The CDR3 nucleotides are TGTGCCAGCTCACTTCTAGCGGGGGGGGACACCTACAATGAGCAGTTCTTC. This sequence encodes CASSLLAGGDTYNEQFF. Supplemented by reference TRBV18 and TRBJ2-1, the full variable domain reads NAGVMQNPRHLVRRRGQEARLRCSPMKGHSHVYWYRQLPEEGLKFMVYLQKENIIDESGMPKERFSAEFPKEGPSILRIQQVVRGDSAAYFCASSLLAGGDTYNEQFFGPGTRLTVL.

The chain carries TRBV27 and TRBJ2-7; 14 bases agree with TRBD2. The V gene's germline CDR1 is MNHEY and CDR2 SMNVEV (reference sequence). The CDR3 has 14 amino acids. Losses at the gene ends were 4 bases for V and 9 bases for J; bases not matched to a gene: 5. DNA of the CDR3: TGTGCCAGCAGTTCACACGGGACTAGCGGGAGGCAGTACTTC. Protein sequence: CASSSHGTSGRQYF.